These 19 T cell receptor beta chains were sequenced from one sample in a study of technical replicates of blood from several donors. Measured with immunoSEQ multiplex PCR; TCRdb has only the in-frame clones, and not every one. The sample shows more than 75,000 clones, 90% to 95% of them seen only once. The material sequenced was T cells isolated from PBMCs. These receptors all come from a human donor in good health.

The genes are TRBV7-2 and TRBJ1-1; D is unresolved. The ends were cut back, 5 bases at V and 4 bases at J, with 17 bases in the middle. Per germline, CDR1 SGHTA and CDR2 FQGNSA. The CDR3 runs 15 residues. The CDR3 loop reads CASSHIREGTTEAFF. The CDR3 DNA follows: TGTGCCAGCAGCCATATCCGGGAGGGAACCACTGAAGCTTTCTTT.

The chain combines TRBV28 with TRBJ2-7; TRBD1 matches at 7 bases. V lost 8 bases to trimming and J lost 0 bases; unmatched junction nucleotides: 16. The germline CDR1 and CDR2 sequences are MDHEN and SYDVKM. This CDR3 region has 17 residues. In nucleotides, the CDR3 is TGTGCCAGCGAGGAGACAGGGAGTACTCTTAGCTCCTACGAGCAGTACTTC. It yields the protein CASEETGSTLSSYEQYF.

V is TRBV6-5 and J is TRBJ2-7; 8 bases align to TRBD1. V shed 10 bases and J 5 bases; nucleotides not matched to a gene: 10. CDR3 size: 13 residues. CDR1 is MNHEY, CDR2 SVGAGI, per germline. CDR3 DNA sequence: TGTGCCACCTCGACAGGGGTAAGGGACGAGCAGTACTTC. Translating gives CATSTGVRDEQYF.

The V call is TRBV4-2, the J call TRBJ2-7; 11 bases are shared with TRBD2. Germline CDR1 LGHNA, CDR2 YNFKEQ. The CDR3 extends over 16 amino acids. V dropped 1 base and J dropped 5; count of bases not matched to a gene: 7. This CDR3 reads CASSQVVSGRADEQYF. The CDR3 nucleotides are TGTGCCAGCAGCCAAGTTGTTAGCGGGAGGGCCGACGAGCAGTACTTC.

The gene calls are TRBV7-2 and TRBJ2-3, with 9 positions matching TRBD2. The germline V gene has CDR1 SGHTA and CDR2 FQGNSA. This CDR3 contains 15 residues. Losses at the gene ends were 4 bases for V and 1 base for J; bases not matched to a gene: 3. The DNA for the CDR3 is TGTGCCAGCAGCTGGGAGCGGGAGGGCACAGATACGCAGTATTTT. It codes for CASSWEREGTDTQYF.

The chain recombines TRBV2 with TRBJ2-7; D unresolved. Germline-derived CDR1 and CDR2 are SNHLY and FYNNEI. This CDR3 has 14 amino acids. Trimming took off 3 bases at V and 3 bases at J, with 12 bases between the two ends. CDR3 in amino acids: CASSDRSSNYEQYF. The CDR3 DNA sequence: TGTGCCAGCAGTGATCGGAGTAGCAACTACGAGCAGTACTTC.

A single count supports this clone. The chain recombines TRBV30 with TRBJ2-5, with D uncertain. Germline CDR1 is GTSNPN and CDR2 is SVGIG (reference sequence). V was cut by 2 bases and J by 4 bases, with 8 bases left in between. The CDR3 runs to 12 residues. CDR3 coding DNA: TGTGCCTGGAGTACTTCGGGAGAGACCCAGTACTTC. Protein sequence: CAWSTSGETQYF.

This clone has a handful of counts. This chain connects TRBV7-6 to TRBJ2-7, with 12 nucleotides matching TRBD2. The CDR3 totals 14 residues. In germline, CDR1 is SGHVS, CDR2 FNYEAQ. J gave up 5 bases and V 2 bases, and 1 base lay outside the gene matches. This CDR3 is CASSLLAGGNEQYF. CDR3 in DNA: TGTGCCAGCAGCTTACTAGCGGGAGGGAACGAGCAGTACTTC.

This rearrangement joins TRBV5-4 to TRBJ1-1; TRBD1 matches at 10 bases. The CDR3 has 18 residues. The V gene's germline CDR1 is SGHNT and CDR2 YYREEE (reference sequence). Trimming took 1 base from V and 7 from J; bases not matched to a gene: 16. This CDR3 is CASSLPGQGETKNYEAFF. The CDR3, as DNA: TGTGCCAGCAGCTTGCCAGGACAGGGGGAGACGAAGAATTATGAAGCTTTCTTT.

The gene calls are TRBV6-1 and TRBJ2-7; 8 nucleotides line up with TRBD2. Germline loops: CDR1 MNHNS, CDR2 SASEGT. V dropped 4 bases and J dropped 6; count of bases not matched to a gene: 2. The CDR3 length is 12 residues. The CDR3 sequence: CASSVGGGEQYF. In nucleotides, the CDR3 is TGTGCCAGCAGTGTCGGGGGGGGCGAGCAGTACTTC.

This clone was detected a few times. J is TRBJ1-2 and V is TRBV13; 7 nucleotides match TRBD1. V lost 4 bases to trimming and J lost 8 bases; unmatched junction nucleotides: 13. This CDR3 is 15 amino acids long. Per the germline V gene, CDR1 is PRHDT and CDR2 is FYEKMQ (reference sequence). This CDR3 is CASSSTDRLEGGYTF. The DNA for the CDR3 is TGTGCCAGCAGCTCGACGGACAGGTTAGAGGGAGGCTACACCTTC. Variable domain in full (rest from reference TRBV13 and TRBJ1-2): AAGVIQSPRHLIKEKRETATLKCYPIPRHDTVYWYQQGPGQDPQFLISFYEKMQSDKGSIPDRFSAQQFSDYHSELNMSSLELGDSALYFCASSSTDRLEGGYTFGSGTRLTVV.

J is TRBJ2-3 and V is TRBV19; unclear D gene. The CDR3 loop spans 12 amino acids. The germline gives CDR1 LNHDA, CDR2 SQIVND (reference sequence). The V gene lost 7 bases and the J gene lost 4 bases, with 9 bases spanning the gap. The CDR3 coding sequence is TGTGCCAGTACGAGCAGCGCAGATACGCAGTATTTT. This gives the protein CASTSSADTQYF.

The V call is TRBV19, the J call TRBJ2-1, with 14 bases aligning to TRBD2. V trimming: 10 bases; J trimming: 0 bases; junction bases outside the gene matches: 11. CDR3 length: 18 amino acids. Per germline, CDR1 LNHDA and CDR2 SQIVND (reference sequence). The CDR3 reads CATRRGLAGVVSYNEQFF. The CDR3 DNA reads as TGTGCCACTCGACGGGGACTAGCGGGAGTAGTCTCCTACAATGAGCAGTTCTTC. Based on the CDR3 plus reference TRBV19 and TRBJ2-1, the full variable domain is DGGITQSPKYLFRKEGQNVTLSCEQNLNHDAMYWYRQDPGQGLRLIYYSQIVNDFQKGDIAEGYSVSREKKESFPLTVTSAQKNPTAFYLCATRRGLAGVVSYNEQFFGPGTRLTVL.

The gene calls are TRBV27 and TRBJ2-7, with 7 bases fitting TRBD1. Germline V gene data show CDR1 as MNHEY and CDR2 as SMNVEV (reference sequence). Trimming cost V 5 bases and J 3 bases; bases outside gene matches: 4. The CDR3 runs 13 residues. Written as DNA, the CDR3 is TGTGCCAGCAGTCCAGGGACAGTCTACGAGCAGTACTTC. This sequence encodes CASSPGTVYEQYF.

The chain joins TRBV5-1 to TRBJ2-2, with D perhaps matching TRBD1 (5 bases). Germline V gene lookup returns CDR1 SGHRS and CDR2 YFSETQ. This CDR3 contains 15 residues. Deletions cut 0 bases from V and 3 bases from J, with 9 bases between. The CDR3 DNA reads TGCGCCAGCAGCTTGGAGACAGCTTACACCGGGGAGCTGTTTTTT. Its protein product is CASSLETAYTGELFF. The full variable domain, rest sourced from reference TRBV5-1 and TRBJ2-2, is KAGVTQTPRYLIKTRGQQVTLSCSPISGHRSVSWYQQTPGQGLQFLFEYFSETQRNKGNFPGRFSGRQFSNSRSEMNVSTLELGDSALYLCASSLETAYTGELFFGEGSRLTVL.

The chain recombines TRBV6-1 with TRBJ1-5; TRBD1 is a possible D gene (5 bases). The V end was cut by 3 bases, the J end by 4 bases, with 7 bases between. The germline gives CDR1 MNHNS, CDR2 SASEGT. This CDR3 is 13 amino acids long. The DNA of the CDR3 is TGTGCCAGCAGTGACAGGGAAAATCAGCCCCAGCATTTT. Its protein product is CASSDRENQPQHF.

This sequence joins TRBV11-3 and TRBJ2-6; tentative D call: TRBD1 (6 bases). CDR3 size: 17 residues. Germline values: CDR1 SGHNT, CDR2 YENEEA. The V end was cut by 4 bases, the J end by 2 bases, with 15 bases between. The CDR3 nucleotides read TGTGCCAGCAGCTCCAGGGGTATGCCCCCTGGGGCCAACGTCCTGACTTTC. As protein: CASSSRGMPPGANVLTF.

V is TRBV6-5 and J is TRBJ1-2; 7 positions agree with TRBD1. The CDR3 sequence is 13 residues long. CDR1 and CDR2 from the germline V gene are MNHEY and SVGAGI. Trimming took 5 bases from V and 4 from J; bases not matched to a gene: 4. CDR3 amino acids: CASSRDSSYGYTF. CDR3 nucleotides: TGTGCCAGCAGTCGGGACAGCAGCTATGGCTACACCTTC.

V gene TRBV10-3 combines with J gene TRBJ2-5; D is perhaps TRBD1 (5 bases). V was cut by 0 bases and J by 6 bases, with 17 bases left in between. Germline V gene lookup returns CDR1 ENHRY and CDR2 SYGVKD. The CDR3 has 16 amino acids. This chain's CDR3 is CAISESTAQGWQTQYF. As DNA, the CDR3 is TGTGCCATCAGTGAGTCCACGGCCCAGGGCTGGCAGACCCAGTACTTC.